This T cell receptor beta chain is from a study of blood T cell repertoires in COVID-19. Study-level information: The samples span acute and convalescent COVID-19 from the United States, Italy and Spain. Sources were T cells, B-cell-depleted T cells, or PBMCs; the material itself was cDNA or gDNA.

How the authors handled the data: It was from reference gene primer amplification that nucleated cell counts were estimated. Generated by immunoSEQ multiplex PCR, the TCRdb table keeps only in-frame clones and is missing some. From that table come the V and J calls and clone size; the DNA was used to work out D and trimming. Of some 150,000 clones listed, about nine tenths are singletons. V lost 3 bases, J lost 8 bases, and 13 bases lay in between. The CDR3 has 14 amino acids. Per germline, CDR1 SEHNR and CDR2 FQNEAQ (reference sequence). Sequenced: peripheral blood. The clonotype was recovered from a woman aged 55-70 years with active or convalescent COVID-19. The chain uses TRBV7-9 and TRBJ1-4; unclear D gene. The CDR3 bases are TGTGCCAGCAGCTTCGGGTTTGATGGGGAAAAACTGTTTTTT. This gives the protein CASSFGFDGEKLFF.